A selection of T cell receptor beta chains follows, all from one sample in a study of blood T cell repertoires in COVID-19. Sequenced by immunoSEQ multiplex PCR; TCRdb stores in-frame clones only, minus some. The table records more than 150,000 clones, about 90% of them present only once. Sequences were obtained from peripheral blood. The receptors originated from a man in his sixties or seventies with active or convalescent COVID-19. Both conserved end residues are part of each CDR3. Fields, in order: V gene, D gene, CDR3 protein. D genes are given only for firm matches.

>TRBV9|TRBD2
CASSGGTSEGELFF
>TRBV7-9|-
CASTSIERNYGYTF
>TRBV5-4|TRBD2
CASSLPTSGTSYEQYF
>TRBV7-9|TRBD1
CASSNDRDSPLHF
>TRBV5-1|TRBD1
CASSYGDRGLGYTF
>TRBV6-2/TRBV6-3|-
CASSSPGPSWGPMKQFF
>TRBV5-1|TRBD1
CASREVKTGGSNTEAFF
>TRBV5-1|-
CASSVSQGTGELFF
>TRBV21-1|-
CASSAKPGQGADTEAFF
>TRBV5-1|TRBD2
CASSEGLAPTGELFF
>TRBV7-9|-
CASSLDGRVNTEAFF
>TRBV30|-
CAWRYGGSGTYEQYF
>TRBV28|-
CASSLSGGPYGYTF
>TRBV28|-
CASSSSTSGTGGVNEQFF
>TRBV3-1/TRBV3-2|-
CASSQVITRETQYF
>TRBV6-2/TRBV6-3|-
CASSYEEGAGDTQYF
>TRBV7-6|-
CASSLAAGTYNEQFF
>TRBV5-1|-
CASSDGLHDEQFF
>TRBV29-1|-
CSARLVETQYF
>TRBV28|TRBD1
CASSPGTGDTEAFF
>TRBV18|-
CASSPGGGASTEAFF
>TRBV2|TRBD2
CANRLGLAVSYEQYF
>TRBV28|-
CASTALPPGYNQPQHF
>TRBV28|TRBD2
CASSPPGLGGNNEQFF
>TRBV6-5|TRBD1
CASSSSLGQGNYGYTF
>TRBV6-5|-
CASRPVGSGGNTIYF
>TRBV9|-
CASSKGLAGGNTEAFF
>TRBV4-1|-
CASSQGRGFQETQYF
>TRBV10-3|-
CATTDSGMNTEAFF
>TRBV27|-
CASSSRRGTHEQYF
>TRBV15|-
CATSRDWGQGAFF
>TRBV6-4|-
CASSDSPPRGYTF
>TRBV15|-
CATSARFSQGSPLHF
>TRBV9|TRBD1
CASSRTGRTNYGYTF
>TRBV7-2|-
CASSFSRGVQETQYF